The source of this TCR beta chain is a study of T cell responses to AZD1222 COVID-19 vaccine. Study-wide background: The study pooled second doses at about 4 or about 12 weeks.

TCRdb's table, derived via immunoSEQ multiplex PCR, lists solely in-frame clones and lacks some. The sample includes about 110,000 clones, about nine tenths seen only once; the top ten take roughly 7.7%. The germline gives CDR1 MNHEY, CDR2 SVGAGI. The CDR3 spans 13 residues. V was pared by 5 bases and J by 7 bases, with 14 bases between. Regarding this clone: The antigen remains undetermined.

The study's findings and limits: Seropositivity was recorded at baseline in only six AZD1222 recipients.

Here the sequenced sample was peripheral blood, taken on day 0 of AZD1222 vaccination. V is TRBV6-5 and J is TRBJ1-1; D ambiguous. This TCR derives from an adult in good health. The CDR3 sequence: CASSPGLFNEAFF. CDR3 nucleotides: TGTGCCAGCAGTCCCGGACTGTTTAATGAAGCTTTCTTT.